This entry is about one TCR beta chain. The CDR3 has 15 residues. These data originate in a study of blood T cell repertoires in COVID-19. The repertoire was sequenced with immunoSEQ multiplex PCR; TCRdb's copy has only in-frame clones and lacks some. The data contain tens of thousands of clones, 90% of them singletons. The clonotype was recovered from a woman aged 80 or older with acute or convalescent COVID-19. The sample comprised peripheral blood. V and J are TRBV21-1 and TRBJ2-3; TRBD2, the D gene given by the table, was not confirmed from the DNA. TRBV21-1 is a pseudogene segment. CDR3 nucleotide sequence: TGTGCCAGCAGCAAGGAGGGGGGGCCCATAGATACGCAGTATTTT. Residues: CASSKEGGPIDTQYF.